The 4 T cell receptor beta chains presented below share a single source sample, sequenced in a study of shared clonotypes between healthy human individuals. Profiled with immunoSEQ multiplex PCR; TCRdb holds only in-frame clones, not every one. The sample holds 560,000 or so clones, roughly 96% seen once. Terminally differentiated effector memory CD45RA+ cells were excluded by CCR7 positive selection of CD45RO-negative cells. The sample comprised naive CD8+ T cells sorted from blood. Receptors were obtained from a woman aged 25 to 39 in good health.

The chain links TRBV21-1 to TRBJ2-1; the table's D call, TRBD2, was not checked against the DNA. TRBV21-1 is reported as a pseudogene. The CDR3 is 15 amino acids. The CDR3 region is CAISTSGSNNNEQFF. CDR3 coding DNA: TGTGCCATTTCGACTAGCGGGAGCAATAACAATGAGCAGTTCTTC.

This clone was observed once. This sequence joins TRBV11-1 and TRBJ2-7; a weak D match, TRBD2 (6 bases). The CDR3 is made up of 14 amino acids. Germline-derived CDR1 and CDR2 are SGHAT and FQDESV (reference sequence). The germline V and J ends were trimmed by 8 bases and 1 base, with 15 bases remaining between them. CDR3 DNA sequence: TGTGCCAGCCTTAGCGGCCCGAATTCCTACGAGCAGTACTTC. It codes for CASLSGPNSYEQYF.

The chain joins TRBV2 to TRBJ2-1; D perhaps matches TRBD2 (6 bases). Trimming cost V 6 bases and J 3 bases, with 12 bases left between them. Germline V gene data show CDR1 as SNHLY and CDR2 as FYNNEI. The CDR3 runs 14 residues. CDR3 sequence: CASSRAGSYNEQFF. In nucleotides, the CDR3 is TGTGCCAGCAGCCGGGCCGGGAGCTACAATGAGCAGTTCTTC.

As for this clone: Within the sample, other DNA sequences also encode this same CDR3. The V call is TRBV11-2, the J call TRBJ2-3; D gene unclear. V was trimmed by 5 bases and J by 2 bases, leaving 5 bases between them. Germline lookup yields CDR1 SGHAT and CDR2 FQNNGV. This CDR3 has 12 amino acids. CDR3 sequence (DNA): TGTGCCAGCAGCCCCCACACAGATACGCAGTATTTT. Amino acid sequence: CASSPHTDTQYF.